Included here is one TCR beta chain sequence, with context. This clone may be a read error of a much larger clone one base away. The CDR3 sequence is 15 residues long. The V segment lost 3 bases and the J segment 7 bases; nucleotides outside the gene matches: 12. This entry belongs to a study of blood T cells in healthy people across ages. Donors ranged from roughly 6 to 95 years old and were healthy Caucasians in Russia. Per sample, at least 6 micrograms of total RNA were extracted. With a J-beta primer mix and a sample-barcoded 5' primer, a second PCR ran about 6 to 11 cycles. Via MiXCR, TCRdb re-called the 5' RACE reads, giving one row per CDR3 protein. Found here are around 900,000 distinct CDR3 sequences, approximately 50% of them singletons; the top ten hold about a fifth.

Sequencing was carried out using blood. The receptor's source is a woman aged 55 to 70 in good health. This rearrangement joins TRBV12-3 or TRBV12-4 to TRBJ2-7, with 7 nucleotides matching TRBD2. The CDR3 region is CASSFIAGVYNEQYF. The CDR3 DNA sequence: TGTGCCAGCAGTTTTATTGCGGGAGTGTACAATGAGCAGTACTTC.